These 13 T cell receptor beta chains were all obtained from the same sample, sequenced in a study of CD8+ T cells in alopecia areata. RNA was isolated and reverse transcribed to cDNA, the sequencing template. Generated by immunoSEQ multiplex PCR, the TCRdb table keeps only in-frame clones and is missing some. The data show over 35,000 clones, roughly 92% seen once. Treatment reported: oral pan-JAK inhibitor, 5-10 mg twice daily. The input for sequencing was CD8+ T cells sorted from blood, taken at week 24, from a patient treated with tofacitinib. All receptors come from a human donor with alopecia areata.

J is TRBJ1-6 and V is TRBV27; D might be TRBD1 (6 bases). CDR3 length equals 18 residues. V was clipped by 5 bases and J by 4 bases, with 21 bases between them. Germline-derived CDR1 and CDR2 are MNHEY and SMNVEV (reference sequence). CDR3 sequence: CASSPIRDILGYNSPLHF. CDR3 nucleotide sequence: TGTGCCAGCAGTCCCATCCGGGACATCCTCGGATATAATTCACCCCTCCACTTT.

This chain links TRBV6-6 with TRBJ2-1, with 7 nucleotides matching TRBD2. Trimming cost V 2 bases and J 9 bases; bases outside gene matches: 4. The CDR3 contains 13 residues. The V gene's germline CDR1 is MNHNY and CDR2 SVGAGI (reference sequence). In DNA form, the CDR3 reads TGTGCCAGCAGTTACACCTCTAGCGGTGAGCAGTTCTTC. It codes for CASSYTSSGEQFF.

Regarding this clone: Other DNA sequences in this sample translate to the same CDR3. The rearrangement joins TRBV7-8 to TRBJ2-6; D gene unclear. Trimming took off 2 bases at V and 1 base at J, with 6 bases between the two ends. The CDR3 extends over 15 amino acids. Per germline, CDR1 SGHVS and CDR2 FQNEAQ. This chain's CDR3 is CASSLLGSGANVLTF. The CDR3 DNA sequence: TGTGCCAGCAGCTTACTTGGGTCTGGGGCCAACGTCCTGACTTTC.

This sequence joins TRBV29-1 and TRBJ2-1; 10 positions agree with TRBD1. V shed 5 bases and J 3 bases; nucleotides not matched to a gene: 10. The CDR3 runs to 16 residues. Germline lookup yields CDR1 SQVTM and CDR2 ANQGSEA. CDR3 in amino acids: CSVTRGDRGDYNEQFF. The CDR3 region has the DNA TGCAGCGTTACGAGAGGGGACAGGGGTGACTACAATGAGCAGTTCTTC.

V gene TRBV28 combines with J gene TRBJ2-7; D unresolved. CDR1 and CDR2 from the germline V gene are MDHEN and SYDVKM. The V end lost 5 bases, the J end lost 2 bases, and 13 bases lay between the germline ends. The CDR3 runs 14 residues. CDR3 coding DNA: TGTGCCAGCAGTCCACCGCTCGCTCCCTACGAGCAGTACTTC. This translates into CASSPPLAPYEQYF.

The chain links TRBV5-6 to TRBJ2-1; D is ambiguous. Germline V gene sequence: CDR1 SGHDT, CDR2 YYEEEE. V was shortened by 5 bases and J by 9 bases, with 9 bases between the two germline ends. This CDR3 contains 11 residues. CDR3 bases: TGTGCCAGCAGTTTGAGTAGTGAGCAGTTCTTC. Translated: CASSLSSEQFF.

This clone was observed a single time. The chain joins TRBV7-9 to TRBJ2-7, with D possibly matching TRBD1 (7 bases). V lost 3 bases, J lost 3 bases, and 18 bases lay in between. The CDR3 loop spans 16 amino acids. Germline values: CDR1 SEHNR, CDR2 FQNEAQ (reference sequence). CDR3: CASSFGRDSAIYEQYF. The CDR3 bases are TGTGCCAGCAGCTTTGGGCGGGACAGCGCTATCTACGAGCAGTACTTC.

J is TRBJ2-7 and V is TRBV27; 7 nucleotides match TRBD2. Germline V gene lookup returns CDR1 MNHEY and CDR2 SMNVEV (reference sequence). This CDR3 comprises 13 residues. The ends lost 2 bases at V and 3 bases at J; junction bases unmatched: 1. The CDR3 region has the DNA TGTGCCAGCAGTTTAGGGGGGGTCTACGAGCAGTACTTC. Translation: CASSLGGVYEQYF.

The J gene is TRBJ2-7, the V gene TRBV7-2; D may be TRBD1 (6 bases). Deletions cut 5 bases from V and 4 bases from J, with 12 bases between. This CDR3 is 13 amino acids long. The germline V gene has CDR1 SGHTA and CDR2 FQGNSA. CDR3: CASSEGTSYEQYF. CDR3 nucleotides: TGTGCCAGCAGCGAAGGGACAAGTTACGAGCAGTACTTC.

The chain carries TRBV10-3 and TRBJ2-1, with D unclear. Germline CDR1 ENHRY, CDR2 SYGVKD. CDR3 size: 12 residues. Trimming removed 0 bases from V and 12 bases from J, with 9 bases in between. Here the CDR3 reads CAISESPDRQFF. Here the CDR3 DNA reads TGTGCCATCAGTGAGTCACCGGATCGGCAGTTCTTC.

The V and J genes are TRBV19 and TRBJ2-3; 10 nucleotides agree with TRBD2. Germline lookup yields CDR1 LNHDA and CDR2 SQIVND (reference sequence). Trimming took 0 bases from V and 3 from J; bases not matched to a gene: 6. This CDR3 has 17 amino acids. The CDR3 region is CASSIDGTSDLTDTQYF. CDR3 in DNA: TGTGCCAGTAGTATAGATGGGACTAGCGATTTGACAGATACGCAGTATTTT.

The chain couples TRBV15 to TRBJ1-3; no definite D call. The CDR3 loop spans 15 amino acids. Germline V gene lookup returns CDR1 LNHNV and CDR2 YYDKDF (reference sequence). Trimming removed 3 bases from V and 1 base from J, with 10 bases in between. CDR3 protein: CATSRSGKSGNTIYF. CDR3 DNA sequence: TGTGCCACCAGCAGGTCCGGGAAATCTGGAAACACCATATATTTT.

Regarding this clone: One end of the junction fails to match germline, which may point to a read error. V and J are TRBV5-4 and TRBJ2-5; TRBD1 aligns across 7 bases. The length of the CDR3 is 14 residues. Germline V gives CDR1 SGHNT, CDR2 YYREEE (reference sequence). CDR3 region: CAGSLRTGQETQYF. The CDR3, as DNA: TGTGCCGGCAGCTTGAGGACAGGCCAAGAGACCCAGTACTTC.